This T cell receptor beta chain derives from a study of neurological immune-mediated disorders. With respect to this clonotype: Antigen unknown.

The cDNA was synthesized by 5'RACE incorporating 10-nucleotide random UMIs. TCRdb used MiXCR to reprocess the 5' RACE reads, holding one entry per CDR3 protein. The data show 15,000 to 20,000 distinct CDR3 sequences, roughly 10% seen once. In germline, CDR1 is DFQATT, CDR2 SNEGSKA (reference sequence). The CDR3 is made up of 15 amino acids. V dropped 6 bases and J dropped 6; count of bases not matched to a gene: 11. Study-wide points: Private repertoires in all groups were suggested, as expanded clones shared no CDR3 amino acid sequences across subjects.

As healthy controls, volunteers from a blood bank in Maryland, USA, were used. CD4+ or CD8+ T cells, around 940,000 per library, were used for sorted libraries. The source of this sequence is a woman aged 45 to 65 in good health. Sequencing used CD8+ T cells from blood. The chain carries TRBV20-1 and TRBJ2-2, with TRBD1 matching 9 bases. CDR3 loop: CSARDRVSGAGELFF. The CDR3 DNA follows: TGCAGTGCCCGGGACAGGGTATCAGGCGCCGGGGAGCTGTTTTTT.